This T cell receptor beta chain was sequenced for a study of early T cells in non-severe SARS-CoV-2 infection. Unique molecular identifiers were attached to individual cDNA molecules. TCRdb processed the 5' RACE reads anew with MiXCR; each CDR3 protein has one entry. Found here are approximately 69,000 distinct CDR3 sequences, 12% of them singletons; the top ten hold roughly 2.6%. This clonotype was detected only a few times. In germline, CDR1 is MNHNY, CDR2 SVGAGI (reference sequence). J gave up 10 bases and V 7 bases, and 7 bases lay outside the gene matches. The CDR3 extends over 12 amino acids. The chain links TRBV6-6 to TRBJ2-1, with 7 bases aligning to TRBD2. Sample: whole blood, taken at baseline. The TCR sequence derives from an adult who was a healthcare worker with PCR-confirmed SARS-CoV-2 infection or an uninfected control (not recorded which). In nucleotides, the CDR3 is TGTGCCAGCACCTCCCGGGACTACGAGCAGTTCTTC. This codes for CASTSRDYEQFF.